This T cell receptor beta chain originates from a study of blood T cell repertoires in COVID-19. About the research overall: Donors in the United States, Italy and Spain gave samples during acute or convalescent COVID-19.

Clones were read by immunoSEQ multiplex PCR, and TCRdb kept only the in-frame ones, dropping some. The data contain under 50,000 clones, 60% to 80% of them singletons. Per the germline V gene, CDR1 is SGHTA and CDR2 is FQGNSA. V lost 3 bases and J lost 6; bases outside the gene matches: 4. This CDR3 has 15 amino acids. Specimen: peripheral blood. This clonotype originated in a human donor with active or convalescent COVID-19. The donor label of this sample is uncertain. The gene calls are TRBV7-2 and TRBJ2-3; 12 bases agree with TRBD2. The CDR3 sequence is CASSFGTSGFDTQYF. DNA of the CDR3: TGTGCCAGCAGCTTCGGGACTAGCGGGTTTGATACGCAGTATTTT.